This TCR beta chain was documented in a study of blood T cell repertoires in COVID-19. The CDR3 extends over 18 amino acids. Germline V gives CDR1 GTSNPN, CDR2 SVGIG (reference sequence). J lost 2 bases, V lost 0 bases, and 12 bases had no gene match. Using immunoSEQ multiplex PCR, the repertoire was profiled, and TCRdb retains in-frame clones only, with some absent. The sample shows about 670,000 clones, approximately 90% of them seen only once. This sequence was found in a woman between 18 and 29 years old with acute or convalescent COVID-19. What was sequenced was peripheral blood. J is TRBJ2-7 and V is TRBV30; 11 positions match TRBD2. The CDR3 bases are TGTGCCTGGAGTGTACGACGGCTAGCGGGGGGCCGCGCCTACGAGCAGTACTTC. It specifies CAWSVRRLAGGRAYEQYF.